Each of the 15 T cell receptor beta chains below was sequenced from the same sample in a study of blood T cells in healthy people across ages. Through a sample-barcoded 5' primer and a J-beta primer mix, a second PCR was run for roughly 6 to 12 cycles. Each CDR3 protein gets one entry after TCRdb re-called the 5' RACE reads with MiXCR. Counted here are roughly 800,000 distinct CDR3 sequences, around 24% occurring once; the ten biggest clones make up around 3%. These data also featured in a second study, about T cells of mothers and their children.

The sequenced sample consisted of blood. The source is a boy between 10 and 17 years old in good health.

The chain recombines TRBV5-1 with TRBJ2-7; D might be TRBD1 (5 bases). The germline V gene encodes CDR1 SGHRS and CDR2 YFSETQ. With 2 bases removed from V and 0 bases from J, the gap between germline ends came to 9 bases. This CDR3 comprises 14 residues. The CDR3: CASSFQGRSYEQYF. The CDR3 bases are TGCGCCAGCAGCTTCCAGGGCCGCTCCTACGAGCAGTACTTC.

The chain recombines TRBV12-5 with TRBJ2-5; D is ambiguous. The CDR3 length is 14 residues. Germline V gene data show CDR1 as LGHNT and CDR2 as FRNRAP. The germline V and J ends were trimmed by 4 bases and 2 bases, with 11 bases remaining between them. The CDR3 region has the DNA TGTGCTAGTGGTTCGCAGACCGGTCAAGAGACCCAGTACTTC. Protein: CASGSQTGQETQYF.

This chain links TRBV27 with TRBJ1-1; possibly TRBD1 for D (6 bases). Germline lookup yields CDR1 MNHEY and CDR2 SMNVEV (reference sequence). Trimming shortened V by 6 bases and J by 7 bases, and 6 bases separated the two germline ends. The CDR3 has 10 amino acids. CDR3 residues: CASRQGEAFF. CDR3 nucleotide sequence: TGTGCCAGCAGACAGGGTGAAGCTTTCTTT.

This chain links TRBV6-2 or TRBV6-3 with TRBJ2-3; weak D call: TRBD1 (5 bases). The germline V gene has CDR1 MNHEY and CDR2 SVGEGT. This CDR3 region has 16 residues. Trimming cost V 0 bases and J 6 bases, with 16 bases left between them. The CDR3 loop reads CASSYSRAARQDTQYF. CDR3 sequence (DNA): TGTGCCAGCAGTTACTCCAGGGCCGCCCGTCAGGATACGCAGTATTTT.

V gene TRBV5-1 combines with J gene TRBJ2-4; D is undetermined. The V and J ends lost 0 bases and 0 bases respectively, with 19 bases between them. Germline values: CDR1 SGHRS, CDR2 YFSETQ. The CDR3 loop spans 19 amino acids. The CDR3 DNA is TGCGCCAGCAGCTTGGGGGCACTGAAAAAACCTCTAGCCAAAAACATTCAGTACTTC. It translates to CASSLGALKKPLAKNIQYF.

The CDR3 DNA reads TGTGCCAGCAGTACCAATAGGGGTTGGGAGACCCAGTACTTC. Residues: CASSTNRGWETQYF. This chain connects TRBV2 to TRBJ2-5; D perhaps matches TRBD1 (5 bases). The germline V gene encodes CDR1 SNHLY and CDR2 FYNNEI. Trimming cost V 5 bases and J 5 bases, with 15 bases left between them. The CDR3 has 14 residues.

The V and J genes are TRBV28 and TRBJ2-3, with D uncertain. CDR1 and CDR2 (germline): MDHEN, SYDVKM. This CDR3 has 12 residues. V was trimmed by 8 bases and J by 9 bases, leaving 15 bases between them. In nucleotides, the CDR3 is TGTGCCAGCGGCATAAAAATGGGGACGCAGTATTTT. Amino acid sequence: CASGIKMGTQYF.

CDR3 bases: TGTGCTAGTGGTTTGGTCCTGGACAGGGATAGCAATCAGCCCCAGCATTTT. Encoded protein: CASGLVLDRDSNQPQHF. The V gene is TRBV12-5, the J gene TRBJ1-5, with 8 bases aligning to TRBD1. The CDR3 sequence is 17 residues long. V lost 0 bases, J lost 0 bases, and 4 bases stayed unmatched. From germline, CDR1 is LGHNT and CDR2 FRNRAP.

This clonotype was seen only a few times. The gene calls are TRBV27 and TRBJ2-5; D remains ambiguous. Gene TRBJ2-7 matches the end of the DNA better, so the J call may be wrong. From germline, CDR1 is MNHEY and CDR2 SMNVEV (reference sequence). The CDR3 is 13 residues long. The CDR3 DNA is TGTGCCAGCAGTTTAAGGGTTAGAGCCGAGCAGTACTTC. Amino acids: CASSLRVRAEQYF.

The chain couples TRBV12-3 or TRBV12-4 to TRBJ2-2; D is unresolved. Trimming took off 3 bases at V and 5 bases at J, with 4 bases between the two ends. CDR3 size: 12 residues. The CDR3 DNA reads as TGTGCCAGCAGTTTTATGACCGGGGAGCTGTTTTTT. This encodes CASSFMTGELFF.

CDR3: CASSYGGGPYNEQFF. CDR3 sequence (DNA): TGTGCCAGCAGCTACGGCGGGGGGCCCTACAATGAGCAGTTCTTC. The gene calls are TRBV6-5 and TRBJ2-1, with 8 nucleotides matching TRBD2. Germline loops: CDR1 MNHEY, CDR2 SVGAGI. The ends lost 6 bases at V and 2 bases at J; junction bases unmatched: 6. The CDR3 covers 15 residues.

The J gene is TRBJ1-3, the V gene TRBV20-1; D call uncertain. V lost 3 bases, J lost 0 bases, and 9 bases lay in between. Germline-derived CDR1 and CDR2 are DFQATT and SNEGSKA (reference sequence). The CDR3 contains 14 residues. The CDR3 DNA reads TGCAGTGCTAGTGGAGGAGACTCTGGAAACACCATATATTTT. It yields the protein CSASGGDSGNTIYF.

The chain couples TRBV27 to TRBJ2-4; D uncertain. The CDR3 runs 16 residues. CDR1 and CDR2 (germline): MNHEY, SMNVEV (reference sequence). V was cut by 5 bases and J by 0 bases, with 14 bases left in between. The CDR3 region is CASSTSPFIAKNIQYF. For the CDR3, the DNA is TGTGCCAGCAGTACATCCCCCTTTATAGCCAAAAACATTCAGTACTTC.

J is TRBJ1-6 and V is TRBV6-5; a weak D match, TRBD1 (5 bases). Germline CDR1 is MNHEY and CDR2 is SVGAGI. The CDR3 covers 16 residues. With 7 bases removed from V and 1 base from J, the gap between germline ends came to 14 bases. The CDR3 DNA sequence: TGTGCCAGCAAGGGGACCGGGGAATCCTATAATTCACCCCTCCACTTT. Translation: CASKGTGESYNSPLHF.

In its sample, this clonotype was seen many times. CDR3 loop: CASSLLGNSYNEQFF. Here the CDR3 DNA reads TGCGCCAGCAGCTTGTTAGGTAACTCCTACAATGAGCAGTTCTTC. V usage is TRBV5-1 and J usage is TRBJ2-1, with D unclear. The CDR3 length is 15 residues. V dropped 1 base and J dropped 0 bases, with 8 bases sitting between them. Germline values: CDR1 SGHRS, CDR2 YFSETQ. Looking up the rest from reference TRBV5-1 and TRBJ2-1 gives the full variable domain: KAGVTQTPRYLIKTRGQQVTLSCSPISGHRSVSWYQQTPGQGLQFLFEYFSETQRNKGNFPGRFSGRQFSNSRSEMNVSTLELGDSALYLCASSLLGNSYNEQFFGPGTRLTVL.